A selection of T cell receptor beta chains follows, all from one sample in a study of shared clonotypes between healthy human individuals. Method: immunoSEQ multiplex PCR; TCRdb's copy keeps in-frame clones and lacks some. Of about 1 million clones in the sample, about 75% were seen once. What was sequenced was memory CD4+ T cells sorted from blood. The source is a man younger than 30 in good health. The CDR3 runs from the conserved cysteine through the conserved F or W. D genes are given only for firm matches. The size of a clone is reported for some rows only, either as once, few or many, or as a class for expanded clones.

>-|TRBJ2-7|TRBV5-6|-
CASSLESSYEQYF
TGTGCCAGCAGCTTGGAGTCCTCCTACGAGCAGTACTTC
>few|TRBJ1-2|TRBV2|-
CASVNRENYGYTF
TGTGCCAGCGTGAACAGGGAGAACTATGGCTACACCTTC
>-|TRBJ2-3|TRBV5-1|TRBD2
CASSLGTSGTRVRAQYF
TGCGCCAGCAGCTTGGGGACTAGCGGGACGAGGGTGCGTGCGCAGTATTTT
>-|TRBJ2-2|TRBV5-1|TRBD2
CASSLPMTSGGPQTGELFF
TGCGCCAGCAGCTTGCCCATGACTAGCGGGGGGCCGCAGACCGGGGAGCTGTTTTTT
>-|TRBJ2-7|TRBV7-6|-
CASSSPWGAKRNEQYF
TGTGCCAGCAGCTCCCCCTGGGGGGCAAAAAGGAACGAGCAGTACTTC
>-|TRBJ1-5|TRBV18|TRBD1
CASSFDRDRQPQHF
TGTGCCAGCTCATTTGACAGGGATCGTCAGCCCCAGCATTTT
>-|TRBJ2-5|TRBV18|-
CASSPRALGETQYF
TGTGCCAGCTCACCGAGGGCCCTCGGAGAGACCCAGTACTTC
>-|TRBJ1-2|TRBV29-1|-
CSVPNPLSYGYTF
TGCAGCGTTCCGAATCCCCTAAGCTATGGCTACACCTTC
>many|TRBJ2-3|TRBV2|-
CASTLWGTDTQYF
TGTGCCAGCACCCTGTGGGGCACAGATACGCAGTATTTT
>-|TRBJ2-1|TRBV10-2|TRBD1
CASRPTGTNEQFF
TGCGCCAGCAGACCGACAGGGACCAATGAGCAGTTCTTC
>-|TRBJ1-5|TRBV9|-
CASSAGDTNQPQHF
TGTGCCAGCAGTGCCGGGGACACTAATCAGCCCCAGCATTTT
>-|TRBJ2-1|TRBV7-9|-
CASSPGWEQFF
TGTGCCAGCAGCCCCGGTTGGGAGCAGTTCTTC
>-|TRBJ2-5|TRBV6-1|-
CASSEVVRAADRETQYF
TGTGCCAGCAGTGAAGTTGTACGGGCAGCAGATCGAGAGACCCAGTACTTC
>-|TRBJ2-5|TRBV2|TRBD2
CASSSGLAGGQETQYF
TGTGCCAGCAGTTCGGGACTAGCGGGGGGCCAAGAGACCCAGTACTTC
>-|TRBJ1-1|TRBV25-1|TRBD1
CASSDLQGARAFF
TGTGCCAGCAGCGACTTGCAGGGGGCTAGGGCTTTCTTT
>-|TRBJ2-3|TRBV9|-
CASSVLERADTQYF
TGTGCCAGCAGCGTTCTGGAAAGGGCAGATACGCAGTATTTT
>-|TRBJ2-7|TRBV11-2|TRBD2
CASSWTTTSGLPYEQYF
TGTGCCAGCAGCTGGACAACGACTAGCGGATTACCCTACGAGCAGTACTTC
>-|TRBJ2-1|TRBV6-1|-
CASSPQAGANEQFF
TGTGCCAGCAGTCCTCAAGCTGGAGCAAATGAGCAGTTCTTC
>-|TRBJ2-1|TRBV18|-
CASSPTSNEQFF
TGTGCCAGCTCACCAACCAGCAATGAGCAGTTCTTC
>-|TRBJ2-2|TRBV6-5|TRBD1
CASRRQGTGELFF
TGTGCCAGCAGAAGACAGGGCACCGGGGAGCTGTTTTTT
>-|TRBJ2-3|TRBV29-1|-
CSVVLGGDTQYF
TGCAGCGTTGTCCTAGGGGGAGATACGCAGTATTTT
>-|TRBJ2-7|TRBV7-2|TRBD2
CASSLLAGGPYEQYF
TGTGCCAGCAGCCTGCTAGCGGGAGGGCCCTACGAGCAGTACTTC
>-|TRBJ2-3|TRBV7-9|-
CASSLAEGTDTQYF
TGTGCCAGCAGCTTAGCCGAAGGCACAGATACGCAGTATTTT
>-|TRBJ1-5|TRBV27|TRBD1
CASSSLTGGDQPQHF
TGTGCCAGCAGTTCCTTAACAGGGGGCGATCAGCCCCAGCATTTT
>-|TRBJ1-1|TRBV7-9|-
CASSLQQGRAFF
TGTGCCAGCAGCCTCCAACAGGGTAGGGCTTTCTTT